This TCR beta chain is drawn from a study of shared clonotypes between healthy human individuals. This clone was seen only once. Its antigen is unknown. J was trimmed by 8 bases and V by 0 bases; bases with no gene match: 0. The CDR3 loop spans 13 amino acids. Germline V gene data show CDR1 as SGDLS and CDR2 as YYNGEE. Regarding the study as a whole: The donor pool, a small one, limited the genetic and exposure-history diversity represented. Larger richness was generally estimated for naive than memory subsets.

Naive CD8 cells lacked CD45RO and underwent positive selection for CCR7, leaving out terminally differentiated effector memory CD45RA+ cells. Each of the donors was a healthy adult who was HIV-negative and had not had a recent acute infection or vaccination. Clones were read by immunoSEQ multiplex PCR, and TCRdb kept only the in-frame ones, dropping some. The data hold around 610,000 clones, with 95% to 96% observed a single time. The rearrangement uses TRBV9 and TRBJ2-1; 9 nucleotides agree with TRBD2. Sequenced sample: naive CD8+ T cells sorted from blood. This receptor was taken from a woman in her twenties or thirties in good health. In nucleotides, the CDR3 is TGTGCCAGCAGCGTAGTAGCGGGAGATGAGCAGTTCTTC. This codes for CASSVVAGDEQFF.